A selection of T cell receptor beta chains follows, all from one sample in a study of cytomegalovirus exposure and HLA in healthy donors. Method: immunoSEQ multiplex PCR; TCRdb's copy keeps in-frame clones and lacks some. Altogether approximately 200,000 clones are present, roughly four fifths being singletons, with the ten largest covering around 1.9%. Sequencing was done on a sample of PBMCs. The receptors stem from a man aged 25-45 years in good health and CMV-seronegative. CDR3s leave out the opening cysteine and the closing phenylalanine or tryptophan. The order of the fields is V gene, CDR3 length, J gene, CDR3 protein.

>TRBV5-4|11|TRBJ2-7
ASTSGDSYEQY
>TRBV29-1|10|TRBJ2-2
SVEKATGELF
>TRBV5-6|14|TRBJ2-2
ASSLVAGVIPGELF
>TRBV5-3|14|TRBJ2-7
ARSLPPSGRGYEQY
>TRBV19|11|TRBJ1-5
ASDTGVNQPQH
>TRBV11-3|12|TRBJ2-7
ASSPGTGPYEQY
>TRBV4-1|14|TRBJ1-5
ASSPLGQGSNQPQH
>TRBV6-5|11|TRBJ2-7
ASRQDSTYEQY
>TRBV4-2|11|TRBJ1-1
ASSHNRGTEAF
>TRBV12-5|14|TRBJ2-1
ASGITSGSAGNEQF
>TRBV6-1|12|TRBJ1-2
ASTPDRVNYGYT
>TRBV30|13|TRBJ2-2
AWRGIAGETGELF
>TRBV5-1|12|TRBJ2-1
ASSPQGGYGEQF
>TRBV25-1|15|TRBJ2-5
ASSRETGGLATKTQY
>TRBV28|13|TRBJ1-5
ASRRGGYSNQPQH
>TRBV10-3|9|TRBJ2-7
AISRGYEQY
>TRBV10-3|15|TRBJ2-6
AIHRGGLVSGANVLT
>TRBV6-5|13|TRBJ1-1
ASSYSGGGNTEAF
>TRBV7-9|11|TRBJ2-5
ASSNRQFKTQY
>TRBV6-1|17|TRBJ2-1
ASSEWGSSGSSFHNEQF
>TRBV13|18|TRBJ2-7
ASSPLILAGARFGTYEQY
>TRBV14|15|TRBJ2-5
ASSHKARATTQETQY
>TRBV7-2|15|TRBJ2-3
ASSFGTSAMGTDTQY
>TRBV9|12|TRBJ1-3
ASSPDRLGNTIY
>TRBV19|12|TRBJ2-3
ASSIGGREDTQY
>TRBV6-1|14|TRBJ1-5
ASSASWGQYYQPQH
>TRBV6-5|9|TRBJ2-7
ASRTGHEQY
>TRBV19|14|TRBJ2-3
ASNELAGGQADTQY
>TRBV7-9|12|TRBJ2-7
ASGGVGVSYEQY
>TRBV27|9|TRBJ1-1
ASSSAGSAF
>TRBV5-1|12|TRBJ1-1
ASSLATGGTEAF
>TRBV7-9|14|TRBJ1-4
ASSSTAQGADEKLF
>TRBV19|12|TRBJ2-1
ASSIGTGHNEQF
>TRBV15|12|TRBJ1-1
ATSSVQIYTEAF
>TRBV5-4|11|TRBJ2-7
ASGRQGVYEQY
>TRBV4-1|11|TRBJ1-2
ASSQDEYLGYT
>TRBV9|12|TRBJ2-7
ASSVVGGGDEQY
>TRBV19|14|TRBJ2-5
ASSIGLAGAQETQY
>TRBV27|11|TRBJ2-2
ASSRGTTGELF
>TRBV5-6|13|TRBJ2-3
ASSLGLKGTDTQY
>TRBV28|12|TRBJ2-3
ATARGYSTDTQY
>TRBV28|16|TRBJ2-3
ASSLDPLAAPRTDTQY
>TRBV28|12|TRBJ2-7
ASTVTGRAYEQY
>TRBV7-9|13|TRBJ2-5
ASSPGLAGVETQY
>TRBV27|13|TRBJ2-1
ASSLWDRVGESQF
>TRBV11-3|11|TRBJ1-1
ASSFGQGSEAF
>TRBV7-3|11|TRBJ2-7
ASSVQTGFEQY
>TRBV19|13|TRBJ2-3
APYGDRGREDTQY
>TRBV13|13|TRBJ2-1
ASSSLTVGDNEQF
>TRBV28|12|TRBJ2-7
ASTWTSSSYEQY
>TRBV13|11|TRBJ1-1
ASSEDRGTEAF